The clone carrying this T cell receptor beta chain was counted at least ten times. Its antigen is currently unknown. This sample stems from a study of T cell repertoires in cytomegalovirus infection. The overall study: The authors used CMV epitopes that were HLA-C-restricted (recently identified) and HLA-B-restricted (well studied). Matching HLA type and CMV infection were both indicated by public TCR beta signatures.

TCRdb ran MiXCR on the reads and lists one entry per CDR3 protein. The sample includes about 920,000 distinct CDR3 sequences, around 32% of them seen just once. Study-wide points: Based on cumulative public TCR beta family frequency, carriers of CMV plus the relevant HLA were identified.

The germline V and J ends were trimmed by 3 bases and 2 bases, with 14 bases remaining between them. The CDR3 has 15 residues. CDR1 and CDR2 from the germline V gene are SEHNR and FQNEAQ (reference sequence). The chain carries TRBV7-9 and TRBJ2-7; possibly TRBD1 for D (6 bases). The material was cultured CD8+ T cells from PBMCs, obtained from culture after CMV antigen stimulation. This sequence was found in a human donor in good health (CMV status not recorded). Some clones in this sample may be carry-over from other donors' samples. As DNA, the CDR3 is TGTGCCAGCAGCTTGGGGCAGGGGTTTACCTACGAGCAGTACGTC. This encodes CASSLGQGFTYEQYV.